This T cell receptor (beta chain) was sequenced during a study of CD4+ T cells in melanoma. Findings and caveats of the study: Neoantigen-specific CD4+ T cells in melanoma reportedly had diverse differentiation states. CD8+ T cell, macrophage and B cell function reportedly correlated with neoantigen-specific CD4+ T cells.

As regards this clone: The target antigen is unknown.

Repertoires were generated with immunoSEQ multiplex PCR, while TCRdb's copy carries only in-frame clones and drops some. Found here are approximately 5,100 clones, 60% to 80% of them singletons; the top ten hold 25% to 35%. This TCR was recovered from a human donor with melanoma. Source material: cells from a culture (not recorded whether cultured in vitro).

CDR3 sequence reads: CASSSAGAQGYTF. For the CDR3, the DNA is TGTGCCAGCAGCTCCGCGGGGGCGCAGGGCTACACCTTC. The chain employs TRBV7-2 and TRBJ1-2; D possibly corresponds to TRBD1 (6 bases). CDR1 SGHTA and CDR2 FQGNSA come from the germline V gene. The CDR3 is 13 residues long. V lost 4 bases, J lost 8 bases, and 14 bases lay in between.